This T cell receptor (beta chain) stems from a study of patients and donors after allogeneic stem cell transplantation. One entry per CDR3 protein, called by TCRdb with MiXCR from the RT-PCR reads. The sample includes hundreds of thousands of distinct CDR3 sequences, roughly 17% seen only once; the top ten take roughly 7%. The sample holds many counts of this clonotype. In germline, CDR1 is MNHEY, CDR2 SMNVEV (reference sequence). V was cut by 8 bases and J by 1 base, with 17 bases left in between. The CDR3 extends over 15 amino acids. The sequencing input was blood, either unsorted or a sorted T cell fraction (not recorded which). The chain carries TRBV27 and TRBJ1-2; D is possibly TRBD1 (5 bases). This TCR was sampled from a human donor who was either an allogeneic HSCT recipient or a stem cell or donor lymphocyte infusion donor (not recorded which). It is not recorded whose cells these are; they may come from a transplant donor. CDR3 DNA sequence: TGTGCCAGCGGGGGGTGGGCCTTACATAACTATGGCTACACCTTC. It codes for CASGGWALHNYGYTF.